This T cell receptor (beta chain) is drawn from a study of blood T cell repertoires in COVID-19. Study at large: From the United States, Italy and Spain came samples of acute and convalescent COVID-19.

Across about two dozen US areas, participants ranged in age from roughly 18 to 95 years. The table came from immunoSEQ multiplex PCR; TCRdb's copy has only in-frame clones and leaves some out. The sample records 300,000 or so clones, about nine tenths being singletons. The CDR3 length is 15 residues. The V segment lost 0 bases and the J segment 8 bases; nucleotides outside the gene matches: 9. The germline CDR1 and CDR2 sequences are LNHNV and YYDKDF (reference sequence). Sequenced material: PBMCs or T cells enriched from blood (not recorded which). The origin of this receptor is a woman in her 50s who had been exposed to COVID-19. This chain joins TRBV15 and TRBJ1-2, with 7 nucleotides matching TRBD1. The CDR3: CATSRELTDREGYTF. The CDR3 DNA reads TGTGCCACCAGCAGAGAACTAACAGACAGGGAAGGCTACACCTTC.